Listed here is a single T cell receptor beta chain. V was pared by 0 bases and J by 8 bases, with 5 bases between. The germline V gene encodes CDR1 ENHRY and CDR2 SYGVKD. The CDR3 has 12 residues. The data were taken from a study of radiotherapy plus CTLA-4 blockade in lung cancer. Looking at the study overall: Objective response rate was around 20%; disease control rate, around 33%.

Focal radiation plus CTLA-4 blockade with ipilimumab was administered to patients who had chemo-refractory metastatic non-small-cell lung cancer. Data came from immunoSEQ multiplex PCR; TCRdb stores just in-frame clones and leaves some out. The sample has more than 90,000 clones; approximately 78% are singletons. The material was peripheral blood, obtained from a patient treated with radiotherapy plus ipilimumab. This sequence originates from a human donor with non-small cell lung cancer that progressed on radiotherapy plus ipilimumab. This chain links TRBV10-3 with TRBJ2-1; no definite D call. The DNA for the CDR3 is TGTGCCATCAGTGAGTCGGGTTATGAGCAGTTCTTC. Translation: CAISESGYEQFF.